This T cell receptor (beta chain) was documented in a study of T cells in narcolepsy. The study, taken as a whole, reports: Blood of same and different patients, but not healthy controls, reportedly held recurring autoreactive clonotypes.

Concerning this clone: As yet, its antigen is unknown.

Germline V gene sequence: CDR1 MGHRA, CDR2 YSYEKL. This CDR3 has 15 amino acids. Unmatched junction bases numbered 8, after V lost 3 bases and J lost 5 bases. Clones were sequenced by immunoSEQ multiplex PCR, and TCRdb holds only the in-frame ones, with some missing. In the table there are roughly 10,000 clones, approximately 70% of which are singletons. This receptor was obtained from a human donor with narcolepsy. The sequenced sample was CD45RA- memory CD8+ T cells from PBMCs. The chain joins TRBV4-1 to TRBJ2-7; TRBD1 aligns across 9 bases. The CDR3 coding sequence is TGCGCCAGCAGCCAGGGGGAGGGACAGGGTAACGAGCAGTACTTC. It encodes CASSQGEGQGNEQYF.